This T cell receptor (beta chain) was observed in a study of beta chain features in type 1 diabetes. General study results and limits: For Type 1 diabetes patients, all four CD4+ subsets carried TCRB CDR3s that were moderately but significantly shorter.

Every bit of the isolated RNA underwent reverse transcription, so sequencing read expressed TCRB transcripts. Measured with immunoSEQ multiplex PCR; TCRdb has only the in-frame clones, and not every one. The sample carries 160,000 or so clones, 8.5% to 10% recorded once. A remark on this clone: Its antigen remains unidentified.

Sorting that relied on CD45RO/CCR7/CD25/CD127/CD95/CD27 yielded CD4+ naive, central memory, regulatory and stem cell-like memory cells. Sequencing input: central memory CD4+ T cells from blood. The receptor was derived from a woman in her thirties with type 1 diabetes.

CDR3 nucleotide sequence: TGCGCCAGCAGCTTGGAGCCCCAGGGGGCGCAAGATACGCAGTATTTT. Its translation is CASSLEPQGAQDTQYF. The chain is built from TRBV5-1 and TRBJ2-3; 8 bases are a match to TRBD1. Trimming cost V 0 bases and J 5 bases; bases outside gene matches: 8. The CDR3 loop spans 16 amino acids. The germline V gene has CDR1 SGHRS and CDR2 YFSETQ.